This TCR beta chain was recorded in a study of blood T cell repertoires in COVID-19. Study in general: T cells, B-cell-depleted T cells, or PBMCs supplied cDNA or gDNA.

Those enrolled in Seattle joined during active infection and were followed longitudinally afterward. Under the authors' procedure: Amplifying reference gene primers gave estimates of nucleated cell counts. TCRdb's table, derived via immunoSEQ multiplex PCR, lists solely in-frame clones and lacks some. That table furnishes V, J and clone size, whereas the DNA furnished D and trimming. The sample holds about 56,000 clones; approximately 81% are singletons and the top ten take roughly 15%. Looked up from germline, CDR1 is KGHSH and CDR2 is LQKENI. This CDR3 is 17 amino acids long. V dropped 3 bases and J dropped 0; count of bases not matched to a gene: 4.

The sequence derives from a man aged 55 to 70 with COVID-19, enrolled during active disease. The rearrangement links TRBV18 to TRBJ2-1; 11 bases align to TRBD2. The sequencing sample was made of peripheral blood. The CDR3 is CASSPSSGRSSYNEQFF. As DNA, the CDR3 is TGTGCCAGCTCACCTTCTAGCGGGAGGAGCTCCTACAATGAGCAGTTCTTC. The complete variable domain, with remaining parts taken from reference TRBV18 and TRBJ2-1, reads NAGVMQNPRHLVRRRGQEARLRCSPMKGHSHVYWYRQLPEEGLKFMVYLQKENIIDESGMPKERFSAEFPKEGPSILRIQQVVRGDSAAYFCASSPSSGRSSYNEQFFGPGTRLTVL.